This T cell receptor beta chain derives from a study of blood T cell repertoires in COVID-19. In the source study's methods: For nucleated cells, counts were estimated from reference gene primer amplification. The assay was immunoSEQ multiplex PCR, and TCRdb's table has in-frame clones only and misses some. For V, J and clone size, that table is used; D and trimming come from the DNA. Of some 320,000 clones in the sample, around nine tenths were seen once. The CDR3 is 15 residues long. The V and J ends lost 3 bases and 4 bases, in that order; junction bases with no gene match: 6. The germline CDR1 and CDR2 sequences are MNHEY and SMNVEV (reference sequence).

Sequenced material: PBMCs or T cells enriched from blood (not recorded which). The sequence derives from a man aged 55 to 70 who had recovered from COVID-19. The rearrangement uses TRBV27 and TRBJ2-1; 7 bases fit TRBD2. The CDR3 protein is CASSLAGAGYNEQFF. DNA for the CDR3: TGTGCCAGCAGTTTGGCGGGAGCGGGGTACAATGAGCAGTTCTTC.